This T cell receptor (beta chain) stems from a study of CXCR3-negative and CXCR3-positive naive CD8 T cells. Findings and caveats of the study: Similar TRBV-TRBJ gene usage was seen in naive CXCR3-negative and CXCR3-positive cells, but not in memory cells.

With respect to this clonotype: Its antigen is as yet unknown.

All TRB cDNA libraries came from 5' RACE performed with UMI labels. TCRdb re-called the 5' RACE reads and shows each CDR3 protein once, DNA omitted. The sample has over 100,000 distinct CDR3 sequences. The CDR3 is 12 residues long. The germline gives CDR1 SGHDT, CDR2 YYEEEE. The receptor's source is a human donor in good health. Some clones in this sample may be carry-over from other donors' samples. Source material: naive CXCR3- CD8+ T cells from blood. The subset: CD45RO-CCR7+CD27+CD95- naive CD8+ T cells lacking CXCR3 (TNR3-). The gene calls are TRBV5-6 and TRBJ2-1; with no DNA, the TCRdb D assignment of TRBD1 cannot be verified. CDR3 residues: CASATGDNEQFF.